This passage covers 26 T cell receptor beta chains from one sample sequenced in a study of OX40 agonist ivuxolimab in advanced cancers. Using immunoSEQ multiplex PCR, the repertoire was profiled, and TCRdb retains in-frame clones only, with some absent. Among tens of thousands of clones, 75% to 85% were seen once, and the ten largest hold 5% to 6%. The sequencing used CD4+ or CD8+ T cells sorted from blood, collected in a trial of the OX40 agonist ivuxolimab. The receptors were sampled from an adult with an advanced solid tumor such as melanoma, head and neck, liver or kidney cancer.

This clone was seen once. This rearrangement joins TRBV9 to TRBJ1-1; D may be TRBD1 (6 bases). The length of the CDR3 is 15 residues. Germline CDR1 is SGDLS and CDR2 is YYNGEE. V was cut by 0 bases and J by 0 bases, with 9 bases left in between. This CDR3 is CASSVEGGLNTEAFF. The CDR3, as DNA: TGTGCCAGCAGCGTAGAGGGGGGCCTGAACACTGAAGCTTTCTTT.

This clone is medium-sized (0.01 to 0.1%) by share. In DNA, the CDR3 is TGTGCCAGCAGCCCATCTCGCTCGGGTGGCTACACCTTC. Translated, it gives CASSPSRSGGYTF. The chain uses TRBV6-1 and TRBJ1-2, with unresolved D. This CDR3 has 13 amino acids. CDR1 MNHNS and CDR2 SASEGT come from the germline V gene. V was shortened by 6 bases and J by 7 bases, with 15 bases between the two germline ends.

This chain uses TRBV7-2 with TRBJ2-2; 8 bases align to TRBD2. The CDR3 spans 16 residues. Germline CDR1 is SGHTA and CDR2 is FQGNSA. Losses at the gene ends were 5 bases for V and 1 base for J; bases not matched to a gene: 6. In DNA, the CDR3 is TGTGCCAGCAGCCCCCGGGGGGGGCAGAACACCGGGGAGCTGTTTTTT. Translation gives CASSPRGGQNTGELFF.

There are a few counts of this clone. The rearrangement joins TRBV20-1 to TRBJ2-5; D is uncertain. The CDR3 has 10 residues. V was pared by 6 bases and J by 5 bases, with 7 bases between. Germline loops: CDR1 DFQATT, CDR2 SNEGSKA (reference sequence). For the CDR3, the DNA is TGCAGTGCCGGACGTGAGACCCAGTACTTC. Translation gives CSAGRETQYF.

This clone occurred once. The chain employs TRBV29-1 and TRBJ1-3; 8 bases agree with TRBD1. This CDR3 region has 13 residues. The germline V gene has CDR1 SQVTM and CDR2 ANQGSEA. V lost 7 bases to trimming and J lost 1 base; unmatched junction nucleotides: 3. The CDR3 loop is CSGRTGSGNTIYF. In DNA, the CDR3 is TGCAGCGGACGGACAGGGTCTGGAAACACCATATATTTT.

CDR3 residues: CASAAQGNTEAFF. Written as DNA, the CDR3 is TGTGCCAGCGCTGCCCAGGGGAACACTGAAGCTTTCTTT. This chain joins TRBV11-2 and TRBJ1-1, with D possibly TRBD1 on 5 matching bases. Germline CDR1 reads SGHAT; CDR2 reads FQNNGV. CDR3 length: 13 amino acids. The V gene lost 8 bases and the J gene lost 1 base, with 11 bases spanning the gap.

This clone has a handful of counts. The V gene is TRBV5-6, the J gene TRBJ2-7; D gene ambiguous. Germline loops: CDR1 SGHDT, CDR2 YYEEEE. V lost 2 bases and J 3 bases, leaving 3 bases between the germline ends. The CDR3 extends over 11 amino acids. In nucleotides, the CDR3 is TGTGCCAGCAGCTTTTACTACGAGCAGTACTTC. The encoded protein is CASSFYYEQYF.

J is TRBJ1-2 and V is TRBV5-4, with D uncertain. CDR3 length: 14 amino acids. The germline V and J ends were trimmed by 0 bases and 3 bases, with 9 bases remaining between them. CDR1 SGHNT and CDR2 YYREEE come from the germline V gene (reference sequence). The CDR3 region is CASSLGQRDYGYTF. CDR3 nucleotide sequence: TGTGCCAGCAGCTTGGGTCAGAGAGACTATGGCTACACCTTC.

This sequence joins TRBV19 and TRBJ1-2; 9 bases agree with TRBD1. The V and J ends lost 5 bases and 6 bases, in that order; junction bases with no gene match: 13. This CDR3 contains 16 residues. Germline lookup yields CDR1 LNHDA and CDR2 SQIVND (reference sequence). The CDR3 region has the DNA TGTGCCAGTAGTCCCGGAACAGGGGGCTGGATCGATGGCTACACCTTC. Encoded protein: CASSPGTGGWIDGYTF.

The table lists this clone with a few counts. The gene calls are TRBV6-1 and TRBJ1-2, with 7 nucleotides matching TRBD1. With 6 bases clipped from V and 5 bases from J, the junction kept 9 bases outside the gene matches. CDR1 is MNHNS and CDR2 is SASEGT in the germline V gene. The CDR3 has 14 residues. The CDR3 nucleotides are TGTGCCAGCAGGGGTCCGGGACAGAGATATGGCTACACCTTC. Amino acid sequence: CASRGPGQRYGYTF.

This clone was detected a few times. V usage is TRBV15 and J usage is TRBJ2-1; D is tentatively TRBD1 or TRBD2 (6 bases each). Germline-derived CDR1 and CDR2 are LNHNV and YYDKDF (reference sequence). The CDR3 contains 17 residues. The V and J ends lost 0 bases and 2 bases respectively, with 14 bases between them. The CDR3 DNA reads TGTGCCACCAGCAGAGAATCGGCGGGACACGCCTACAATGAGCAGTTCTTC. The encoded protein is CATSRESAGHAYNEQFF.

The chain couples TRBV7-2 to TRBJ2-1, with 7 bases matching TRBD1. The CDR3 consists of 13 residues. Germline values: CDR1 SGHTA, CDR2 FQGNSA. With V trimmed by 1 base and J by 7 bases, 1 base remained unmatched. The CDR3 DNA reads as TGTGCCAGCAGCTTAGGACAGGGAAATGAGCAGTTCTTC. It translates to CASSLGQGNEQFF. The full variable domain, its missing parts supplied by reference TRBV7-2 and TRBJ2-1, is GAGVSQSPSNKVTEKGKDVELRCDPISGHTALYWYRQSLGQGLEFLIYFQGNSAPDKSGLPSDRFSAERTGGSVSTLTIQRTQQEDSAVYLCASSLGQGNEQFFGPGTRLTVL.

The J gene is TRBJ1-4, the V gene TRBV7-2; D gene uncertain. There are 11 residues in the CDR3. Between the trimmed V and J ends, which lost 1 base and 11 bases, there was a span of 5 bases. CDR1 is SGHTA and CDR2 is FQGNSA in the germline V gene. CDR3 DNA sequence: TGTGCCAGCAGCTTAGACGGGAAACTGTTTTTT. It encodes CASSLDGKLFF. Supplemented by reference TRBV7-2 and TRBJ1-4, the full variable domain reads GAGVSQSPSNKVTEKGKDVELRCDPISGHTALYWYRQSLGQGLEFLIYFQGNSAPDKSGLPSDRFSAERTGGSVSTLTIQRTQQEDSAVYLCASSLDGKLFFGSGTQLSVL.

The chain uses TRBV28 and TRBJ1-2; 9 nucleotides agree with TRBD1. V was pared by 6 bases and J by 4 bases, with 6 bases of the junction left unmatched. This CDR3 is 14 amino acids long. Germline lookup yields CDR1 MDHEN and CDR2 SYDVKM. The CDR3 reads CASSLTGGAYGYTF. CDR3 nucleotide sequence: TGTGCCAGCAGCCTCACAGGGGGCGCCTATGGCTACACCTTC.

The rearrangement uses TRBV9 and TRBJ1-3; weak D call: TRBD1 (5 bases). This CDR3 has 14 amino acids. Germline CDR1 and CDR2: SGDLS and YYNGEE. Trimming cost V 4 bases and J 4 bases, with 12 bases left between them. Here the CDR3 reads CASSRGSGGNTIYF. For the CDR3, the DNA is TGTGCCAGCAGCAGGGGCTCGGGAGGAAACACCATATATTTT.

There are many counts of this clone. This chain connects TRBV15 to TRBJ1-3, with D hard to call. The CDR3 is made up of 15 amino acids. V lost 6 bases to trimming and J lost 2 bases, with 14 bases between them. Germline V gene sequence: CDR1 LNHNV, CDR2 YYDKDF (reference sequence). CDR3 sequence (DNA): TGTGCCACCAGACGGCGAGCCTCGGCTGGAAACACCATATATTTT. This gives the protein CATRRRASAGNTIYF.

The chain joins TRBV28 to TRBJ1-4, with D hard to call. There are 16 residues in the CDR3. V gave up 1 base and J gave up 4 bases, with 13 bases separating them. Germline V CDR1 and CDR2: MDHEN, SYDVKM. CDR3 loop: CASSLSIGSSNEKLFF. CDR3 nucleotide sequence: TGTGCCAGCAGTTTATCGATTGGGAGTAGTAATGAAAAACTGTTTTTT.

The sample holds a few counts of this clone. V usage is TRBV5-1 and J usage is TRBJ2-1, with D maybe TRBD2 (5 bases). The CDR3 spans 14 residues. V lost 0 bases and J lost 4, with 8 bases in between. Germline V gives CDR1 SGHRS, CDR2 YFSETQ. The CDR3 region is CASSLDRTYNEQFF. As DNA, the CDR3 is TGCGCCAGCAGCTTGGATCGGACTTACAATGAGCAGTTCTTC. The full variable domain, rest sourced from reference TRBV5-1 and TRBJ2-1, is KAGVTQTPRYLIKTRGQQVTLSCSPISGHRSVSWYQQTPGQGLQFLFEYFSETQRNKGNFPGRFSGRQFSNSRSEMNVSTLELGDSALYLCASSLDRTYNEQFFGPGTRLTVL.

In this sample, this clone turned up a few times. The chain has TRBV5-1 and TRBJ2-1; a possible D gene is TRBD1 (6 bases). The CDR3 is 16 residues long. V gave up 1 base and J gave up 3 bases, with 14 bases separating them. From germline, CDR1 is SGHRS and CDR2 YFSETQ. CDR3 region: CASSLSSVRGYNEQFF. CDR3 coding DNA: TGCGCCAGCAGCTTGAGTTCCGTCAGGGGCTACAATGAGCAGTTCTTC.

The rearrangement joins TRBV5-4 to TRBJ1-4; 8 positions match TRBD1. In germline, CDR1 is SGHNT, CDR2 YYREEE (reference sequence). V lost 3 bases to trimming and J lost 7 bases; unmatched junction nucleotides: 8. The CDR3 loop spans 15 amino acids. The CDR3 region is CASSSNQGAREKLFF. CDR3 bases: TGTGCCAGCAGCTCAAACCAGGGGGCGCGTGAAAAACTGTTTTTT.

The CDR3 region is CASRPTGNTEAFF. The CDR3 nucleotides read TGTGCCAGCAGACCGACGGGGAACACTGAAGCTTTCTTT. The chain uses TRBV6-1 and TRBJ1-1; no firm D call. V dropped 6 bases and J dropped 1 base, with 9 bases sitting between them. Looked up from germline, CDR1 is MNHNS and CDR2 is SASEGT. This CDR3 comprises 13 residues.

Here the CDR3 DNA reads TGTGCCAGCAGCTTAGCTTCCACAGGGGGTGGCTACGAGCAGTACTTC. Amino acid sequence: CASSLASTGGGYEQYF. V gene TRBV7-2 combines with J gene TRBJ2-7; TRBD1 matches 8 bases. The germline CDR1 and CDR2 sequences are SGHTA and FQGNSA. The CDR3 contains 16 residues. V lost 0 bases and J lost 3; bases outside the gene matches: 7.

This clone was seen more than once but under ten times. V usage is TRBV7-8 and J usage is TRBJ2-6, with D hard to call. The CDR3 has 15 residues. Trimming left V 5 bases short and J 3 bases short, with 11 bases between. CDR1 is SGHVS, CDR2 FQNEAQ, per germline. The CDR3 loop reads CASSPWVSGANVLTF. The CDR3 DNA follows: TGTGCCAGCAGCCCCTGGGTAAGTGGGGCCAACGTCCTGACTTTC.

V is TRBV29-1 and J is TRBJ1-1, with D tentatively TRBD1 (5 bases). Trimming took off 4 bases at V and 10 bases at J, with 19 bases between the two ends. Germline CDR1 SQVTM, CDR2 ANQGSEA. This CDR3 spans 13 amino acids. CDR3 coding DNA: TGCAGCGTTGTTCAGTCTTCTGGGGGTAGAGCTTTCTTT. The encoded protein is CSVVQSSGGRAFF.

CDR3 coding DNA: TGCGCCAGACCAAACGGGACCCGCCTCCTTTTGGGCAATCAGCCCCAGCATTTT. It codes for CARPNGTRLLLGNQPQHF. The chain couples TRBV10-1 to TRBJ1-5; D is perhaps TRBD1 (5 bases). This CDR3 is built from 18 residues. The germline gives CDR1 WNHNN, CDR2 SYGVQD (reference sequence). The V and J ends lost 9 bases and 2 bases respectively, with 26 bases between them.

The rearrangement uses TRBV10-3 and TRBJ1-1, with 8 positions matching TRBD1. J gave up 4 bases and V 6 bases, and 16 bases lay outside the gene matches. This CDR3 is built from 17 residues. Germline values: CDR1 ENHRY, CDR2 SYGVKD. DNA for the CDR3: TGTGCCATCAGCCTCTTACCTTCTGGACAGGGAAGCACTGAAGCTTTCTTT. Residues: CAISLLPSGQGSTEAFF.